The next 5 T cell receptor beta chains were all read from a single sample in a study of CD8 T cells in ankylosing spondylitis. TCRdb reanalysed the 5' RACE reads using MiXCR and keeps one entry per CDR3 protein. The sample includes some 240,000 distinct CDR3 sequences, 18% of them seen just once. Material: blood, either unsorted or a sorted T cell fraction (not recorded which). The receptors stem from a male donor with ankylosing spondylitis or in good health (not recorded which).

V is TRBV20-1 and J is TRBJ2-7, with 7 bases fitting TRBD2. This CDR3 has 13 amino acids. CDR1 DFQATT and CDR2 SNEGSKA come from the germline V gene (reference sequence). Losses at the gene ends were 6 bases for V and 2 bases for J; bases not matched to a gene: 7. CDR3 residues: CSAGDYNTYEQYF. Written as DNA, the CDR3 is TGCAGTGCGGGGGACTATAATACCTACGAGCAGTACTTC.

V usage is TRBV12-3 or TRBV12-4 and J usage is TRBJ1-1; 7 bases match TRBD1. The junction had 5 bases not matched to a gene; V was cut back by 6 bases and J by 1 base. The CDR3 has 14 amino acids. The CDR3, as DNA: TGTGCCAGCAGGATGGGACAGTCGAACACTGAAGCTTTCTTT. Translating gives CASRMGQSNTEAFF.

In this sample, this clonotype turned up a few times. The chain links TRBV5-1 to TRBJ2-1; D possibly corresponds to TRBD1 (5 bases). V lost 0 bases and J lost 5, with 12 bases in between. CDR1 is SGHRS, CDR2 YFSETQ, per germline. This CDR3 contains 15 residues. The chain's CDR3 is CASSLAEVGHNEQFF. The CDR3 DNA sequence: TGCGCCAGCAGCTTGGCCGAGGTGGGGCACAATGAGCAGTTCTTC.

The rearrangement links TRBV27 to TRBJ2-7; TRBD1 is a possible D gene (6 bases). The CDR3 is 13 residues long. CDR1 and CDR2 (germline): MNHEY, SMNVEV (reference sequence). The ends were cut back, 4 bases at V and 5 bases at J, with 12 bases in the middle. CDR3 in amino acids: CASSSHRVNEQYF. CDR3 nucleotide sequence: TGTGCCAGCAGTTCGCACAGGGTAAACGAGCAGTACTTC.

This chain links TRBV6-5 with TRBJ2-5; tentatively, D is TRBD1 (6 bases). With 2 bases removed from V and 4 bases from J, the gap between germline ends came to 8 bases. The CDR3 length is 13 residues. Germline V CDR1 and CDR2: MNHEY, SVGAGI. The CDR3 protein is CASSYEDRETQYF. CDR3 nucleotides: TGTGCCAGCAGTTACGAGGACAGAGAGACCCAGTACTTC.